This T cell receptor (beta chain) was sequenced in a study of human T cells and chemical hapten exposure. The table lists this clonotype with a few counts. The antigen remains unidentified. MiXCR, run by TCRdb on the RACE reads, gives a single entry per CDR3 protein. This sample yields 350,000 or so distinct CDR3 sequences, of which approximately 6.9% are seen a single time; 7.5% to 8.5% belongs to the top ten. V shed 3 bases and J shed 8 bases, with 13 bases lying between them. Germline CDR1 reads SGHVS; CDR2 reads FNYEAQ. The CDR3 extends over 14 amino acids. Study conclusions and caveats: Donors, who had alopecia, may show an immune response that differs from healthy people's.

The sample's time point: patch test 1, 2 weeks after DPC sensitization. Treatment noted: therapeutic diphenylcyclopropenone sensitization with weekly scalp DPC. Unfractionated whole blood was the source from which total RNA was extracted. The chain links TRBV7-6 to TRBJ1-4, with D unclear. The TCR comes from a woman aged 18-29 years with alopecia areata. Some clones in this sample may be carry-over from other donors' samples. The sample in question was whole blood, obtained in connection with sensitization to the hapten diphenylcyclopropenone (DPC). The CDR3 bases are TGTGCCAGCAGCTTGACCGAGGCAGGCGAAAAACTGTTTTTT. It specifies CASSLTEAGEKLFF.